These 12 T cell receptor beta chains share one sample of origin, sequenced in a study of T cell changes during pregnancy in multiple sclerosis. Sequencing was performed with immunoSEQ multiplex PCR; in TCRdb, only in-frame clones are kept and a portion is missing. The sample has 39,000 or so clones; 94% are singletons. The sample here was CD8+ T cells from peripheral blood mononuclear cells, taken in the third trimester of pregnancy. Receptor source: a female donor with multiple sclerosis, enrolled in a pregnancy study.

The chain recombines TRBV6-5 with TRBJ1-3; 8 nucleotides agree with TRBD1. CDR1 is MNHEY and CDR2 is SVGAGI in the germline V gene. CDR3 length equals 16 residues. The ends lost 0 bases at V and 4 bases at J; junction bases unmatched: 5. The CDR3 nucleotides are TGTGCCAGCAGTTACTCTCGGACAGGGACGGGAAACACCATATATTTT. It yields the protein CASSYSRTGTGNTIYF.

The V call is TRBV19, the J call TRBJ2-1, with 7 bases matching TRBD2. The germline gives CDR1 LNHDA, CDR2 SQIVND (reference sequence). The CDR3 is made up of 15 amino acids. Trimming took 5 bases from V and 4 from J; bases not matched to a gene: 8. CDR3 loop: CASSVSAGAYNEQFF. The CDR3, as DNA: TGTGCCAGTAGTGTTTCTGCGGGAGCTTACAATGAGCAGTTCTTC.

This clone was detected only once. The chain recombines TRBV6-4 with TRBJ2-3; possibly TRBD2 for D (5 bases). The V end lost 3 bases, the J end lost 0 bases, and 10 bases lay between the germline ends. The CDR3 consists of 15 residues. Per the germline V gene, CDR1 is MRHNA and CDR2 is SNTAGT. The CDR3 nucleotides read TGTGCCAGCAGTGAGGGAGTAGCTAGCACAGATACGCAGTATTTT. As protein: CASSEGVASTDTQYF.

V and J are TRBV25-1 and TRBJ2-3; D remains ambiguous. Germline-derived CDR1 and CDR2 are MGHDK and SYGVNS. The CDR3 loop spans 13 amino acids. The CDR3 spells CATRSSSTDTQYF. The CDR3 region has the DNA TGTGCAACGCGAAGTTCCAGCACAGATACGCAGTATTTT.

The chain recombines TRBV6-5 with TRBJ2-3; 10 bases agree with TRBD1. Losses at the gene ends were 6 bases for V and 3 bases for J; bases not matched to a gene: 6. The CDR3 runs 15 residues. Germline values: CDR1 MNHEY, CDR2 SVGAGI. CDR3 sequence: CASSPGQGLTDTQYF. CDR3 sequence (DNA): TGTGCCAGCAGCCCGGGACAGGGGTTGACAGATACGCAGTATTTT.

This chain joins TRBV6-5 and TRBJ2-4; D gene ambiguous. In germline, CDR1 is MNHEY, CDR2 SVGAGI. CDR3 length: 12 amino acids. V dropped 5 bases and J dropped 9 bases, with 11 bases sitting between them. The CDR3 nucleotides read TGTGCCAGCAGTCCCAACTTCTCCATTCAGTACTTC. Protein sequence: CASSPNFSIQYF.

The chain couples TRBV9 to TRBJ2-1; 7 nucleotides match TRBD1. CDR1 is SGDLS, CDR2 YYNGEE, per germline. The CDR3 runs to 16 residues. V gave up 0 bases and J gave up 3 bases; unmatched junction bases: 6. In DNA form, the CDR3 reads TGTGCCAGCAGCGTAGGAGGGGCAGGGGGCTACAATGAGCAGTTCTTC. Residues: CASSVGGAGGYNEQFF. Complete variable domain (other parts from reference TRBV9 and TRBJ2-1): DSGVTQTPKHLITATGQRVTLRCSPRSGDLSVYWYQQSLDQGLQFLIQYYNGEERAKGNILERFSAQQFPDLHSELNLSSLELGDSALYFCASSVGGAGGYNEQFFGPGTRLTVL.

This clone showed up just once. The rearrangement uses TRBV19 and TRBJ2-7; the match to TRBD2 covers 8 bases. Germline values: CDR1 LNHDA, CDR2 SQIVND (reference sequence). V shed 4 bases, J shed 2 bases, and the junction held 1 base outside the gene matches. The CDR3 is 13 residues long. The CDR3 sequence is CASSTGGPYEQYF. DNA of the CDR3: TGTGCCAGTAGTACGGGAGGGCCCTACGAGCAGTACTTC.

V usage is TRBV30 and J usage is TRBJ1-5; the match to TRBD1 covers 10 bases. V lost 5 bases and J lost 6; bases outside the gene matches: 7. The CDR3 is made up of 14 amino acids. Germline V gene data show CDR1 as GTSNPN and CDR2 as SVGIG (reference sequence). DNA of the CDR3: TGTGCCTGGGAAGACGGACAGGGGGTTCAGCCCCAGCATTTT. Translated, it gives CAWEDGQGVQPQHF.

V gene TRBV5-1 combines with J gene TRBJ2-7, with TRBD2 as a possible D gene (5 bases). The germline gives CDR1 SGHRS, CDR2 YFSETQ. The CDR3 loop spans 17 amino acids. V gave up 3 bases and J gave up 0 bases, with 19 bases separating them. CDR3 sequence: CASSSSLGGSLSYEQYF. In DNA form, the CDR3 reads TGCGCCAGCAGCTCGTCCCTCGGCGGGTCCCTCTCCTACGAGCAGTACTTC.

This chain connects TRBV18 to TRBJ1-3, with 8 bases aligning to TRBD1. The CDR3 runs 18 residues. Germline CDR1 is KGHSH and CDR2 is LQKENI. V gave up 1 base and J gave up 3 bases; unmatched junction bases: 11. The CDR3 is CASSPLLGQGVGGNTIYF. In nucleotides, the CDR3 is TGTGCCAGCTCACCACTTCTTGGACAGGGAGTAGGTGGAAACACCATATATTTT.

The chain employs TRBV27 and TRBJ1-4; 8 bases align to TRBD1. Germline CDR1 MNHEY, CDR2 SMNVEV (reference sequence). This CDR3 has 15 amino acids. V was clipped by 5 bases and J by 5 bases; unmatched bases: 7. Here the CDR3 DNA reads TGTGCCAGCAGTCTACAGACAGGGGAGAATGAAAAACTGTTTTTT. This gives the protein CASSLQTGENEKLFF.